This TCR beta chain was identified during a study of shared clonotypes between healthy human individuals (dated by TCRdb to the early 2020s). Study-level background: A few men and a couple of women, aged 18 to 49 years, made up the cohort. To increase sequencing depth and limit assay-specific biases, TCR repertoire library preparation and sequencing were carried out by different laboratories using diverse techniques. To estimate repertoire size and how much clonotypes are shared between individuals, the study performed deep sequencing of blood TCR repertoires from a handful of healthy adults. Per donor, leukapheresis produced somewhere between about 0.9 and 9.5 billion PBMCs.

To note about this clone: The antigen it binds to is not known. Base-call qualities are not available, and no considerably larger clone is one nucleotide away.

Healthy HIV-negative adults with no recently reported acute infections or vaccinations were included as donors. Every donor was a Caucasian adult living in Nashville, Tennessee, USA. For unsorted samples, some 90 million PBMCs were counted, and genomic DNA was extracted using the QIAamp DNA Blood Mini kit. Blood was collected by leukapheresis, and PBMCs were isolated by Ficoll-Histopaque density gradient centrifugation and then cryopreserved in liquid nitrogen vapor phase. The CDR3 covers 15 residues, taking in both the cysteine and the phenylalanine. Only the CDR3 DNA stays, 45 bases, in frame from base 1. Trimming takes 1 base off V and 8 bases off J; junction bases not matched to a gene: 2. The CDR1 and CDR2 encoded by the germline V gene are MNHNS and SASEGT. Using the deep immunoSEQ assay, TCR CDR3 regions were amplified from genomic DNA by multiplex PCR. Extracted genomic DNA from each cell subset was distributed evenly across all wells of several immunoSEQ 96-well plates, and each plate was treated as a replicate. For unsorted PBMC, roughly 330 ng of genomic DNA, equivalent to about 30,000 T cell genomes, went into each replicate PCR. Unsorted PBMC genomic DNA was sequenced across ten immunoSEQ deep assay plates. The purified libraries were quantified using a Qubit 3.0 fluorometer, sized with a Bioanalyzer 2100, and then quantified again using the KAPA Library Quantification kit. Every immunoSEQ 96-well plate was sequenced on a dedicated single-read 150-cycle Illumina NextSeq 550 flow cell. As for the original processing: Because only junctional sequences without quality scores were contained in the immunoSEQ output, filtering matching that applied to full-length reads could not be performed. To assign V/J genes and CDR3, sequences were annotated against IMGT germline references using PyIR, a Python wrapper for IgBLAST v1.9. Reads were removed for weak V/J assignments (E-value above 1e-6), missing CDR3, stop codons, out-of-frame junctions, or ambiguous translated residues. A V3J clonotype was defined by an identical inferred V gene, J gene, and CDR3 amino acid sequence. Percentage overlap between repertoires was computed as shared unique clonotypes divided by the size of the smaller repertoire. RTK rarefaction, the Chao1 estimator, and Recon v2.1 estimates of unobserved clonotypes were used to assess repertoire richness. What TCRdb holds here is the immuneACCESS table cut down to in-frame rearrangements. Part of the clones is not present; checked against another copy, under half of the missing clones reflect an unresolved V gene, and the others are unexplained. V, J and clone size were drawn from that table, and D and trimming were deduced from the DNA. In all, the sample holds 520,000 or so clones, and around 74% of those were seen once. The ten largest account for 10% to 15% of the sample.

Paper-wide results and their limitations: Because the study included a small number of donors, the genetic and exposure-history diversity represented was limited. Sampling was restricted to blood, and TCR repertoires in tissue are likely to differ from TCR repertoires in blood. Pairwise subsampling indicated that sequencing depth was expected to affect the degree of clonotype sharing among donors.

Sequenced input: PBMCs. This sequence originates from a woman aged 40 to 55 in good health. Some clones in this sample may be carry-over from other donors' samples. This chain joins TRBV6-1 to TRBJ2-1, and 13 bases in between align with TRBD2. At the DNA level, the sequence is TGTGCCAGCAGTGAAGGACTAGCGGGAGGCGATGAGCAGTTCTTC. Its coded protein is CASSEGLAGGDEQFF.